The clone carrying this TCR beta chain was counted once. Its antigen is unidentified. Sequencing was performed with immunoSEQ multiplex PCR; in TCRdb, only in-frame clones are kept and a portion is missing. Here the sample spans 97,000 or so clones, 88% being singletons. The data were taken from a study of T cell responses to AZD1222 COVID-19 vaccine. In germline, CDR1 is SGHRS, CDR2 YFSETQ. Deletions cut 0 bases from V and 4 bases from J, with 19 bases between. The CDR3 is 17 residues long. Study-wide points: Baseline seropositivity characterized only a handful of AZD1222 recipients. Dominant CD4 TCR responses targeted spike regions 160-218 and 743-854. Targets within unmutated variant regions were reportedly found for nearly half of spike-specific TCRs.

The material sequenced was peripheral blood, taken on day 0 of AZD1222 vaccination. The TCR sequence derives from an adult in good health. V and J are TRBV5-1 and TRBJ1-2; no definite D call. CDR3 loop: CASSLALTRDTLYGYTF. The CDR3 coding sequence is TGCGCCAGCAGCTTGGCCCTGACTCGAGACACGCTCTATGGCTACACCTTC.